This passage covers 20 T cell receptor beta chains from one sample sequenced in a study of human T cells and chemical hapten exposure. Time point indicated: patch test 3, about 24 weeks after DPC sensitization. Stated treatment: therapeutic diphenylcyclopropenone sensitization with weekly scalp DPC. TCRdb independently ran MiXCR on the RACE reads; one entry per CDR3 protein. The sample consists of roughly 90,000 distinct CDR3 sequences, approximately 10% of them appearing once. The source material was whole blood, sampled in connection with sensitization to the hapten diphenylcyclopropenone (DPC). The receptor set was obtained from a woman younger than 45 with alopecia areata. Some clones in this sample may be carry-over from other donors' samples.

This clonotype was observed many times. This chain connects TRBV20-1 to TRBJ2-7, with D possibly matching TRBD1 (5 bases). The germline gives CDR1 DFQATT, CDR2 SNEGSKA (reference sequence). Trimming pared 3 bases from V and 3 bases from J, leaving 6 bases between. The CDR3 covers 11 residues. In DNA, the CDR3 is TGCAGTGCTAGGGACAACTACGAGCAGTACTTC. Translation: CSARDNYEQYF.

This clonotype turned up a few times. The genes are TRBV20-1 and TRBJ2-3; perhaps D is TRBD1 or TRBD2 (5 bases each). V dropped 0 bases and J dropped 3 bases, with 13 bases sitting between them. Germline values: CDR1 DFQATT, CDR2 SNEGSKA (reference sequence). CDR3 length: 15 amino acids. The CDR3 DNA follows: TGCAGTGCTAGAGAAACGGGCAGGGAGACAGATACGCAGTATTTT. Its translation is CSARETGRETDTQYF.

This clonotype was seen a few times. This chain links TRBV6-5 with TRBJ1-5, with TRBD1 identical over 9 bases. Per germline, CDR1 MNHEY and CDR2 SVGAGI. With 5 bases clipped from V and 4 bases from J, the junction kept 6 bases outside the gene matches. This CDR3 comprises 15 residues. CDR3 amino acids: CASSPGTGRNQPQHF. The CDR3 DNA sequence: TGTGCCAGCAGTCCAGGGACAGGGCGAAATCAGCCCCAGCATTTT.

This clonotype has just a few counts. The genes are TRBV7-2 and TRBJ2-1; 8 nucleotides agree with TRBD2. V lost 6 bases, J lost 0 bases, and 7 bases stayed unmatched. Germline V lookup: CDR1 SGHTA, CDR2 FQGNSA. The CDR3 covers 16 residues. The CDR3, as DNA: TGTGCCAGCAGTTCCTTAGCGGGACGCTCCTACAATGAGCAGTTCTTC. It codes for CASSSLAGRSYNEQFF.

The J gene is TRBJ2-5, the V gene TRBV7-9; D gene unclear. The CDR3 runs to 14 residues. The ends were cut back, 7 bases at V and 5 bases at J, with 17 bases in the middle. From germline, CDR1 is SEHNR and CDR2 FQNEAQ (reference sequence). CDR3 bases: TGTGCCAGCACCTCCTATGGCGAGACGGAGACCCAGTACTTC. Protein: CASTSYGETETQYF.

This clonotype turned up a few times. The CDR3 loop reads CASSVGVPARRYTF. Written as DNA, the CDR3 is TGTGCCAGCAGCGTAGGAGTCCCTGCTCGGCGCTACACCTTC. This sequence joins TRBV9 and TRBJ1-2; D remains unclear. Germline CDR1 and CDR2: SGDLS and YYNGEE. The V end was cut by 0 bases, the J end by 9 bases, with 15 bases between. The CDR3 is made up of 14 amino acids. Supplemented by reference TRBV9 and TRBJ1-2, the full variable domain reads DSGVTQTPKHLITATGQRVTLRCSPRSGDLSVYWYQQSLDQGLQFLIQYYNGEERAKGNILERFSAQQFPDLHSELNLSSLELGDSALYFCASSVGVPARRYTFGSGTRLTVV.

This clonotype was counted many times. This chain joins TRBV7-9 and TRBJ2-1, with D possibly called TRBD1 or TRBD2 (5 bases each). With 3 bases removed from V and 12 bases from J, the gap between germline ends came to 18 bases. CDR1 and CDR2 (germline): SEHNR, FQNEAQ (reference sequence). The CDR3 contains 14 residues. Here the CDR3 DNA reads TGTGCCAGCAGCTTCCCGGTACGGGGCATAGGGCAGTTCTTC. Translation gives CASSFPVRGIGQFF. The complete variable domain, with remaining parts taken from reference TRBV7-9 and TRBJ2-1, reads DTGVSQNPRHKITKRGQNVTFRCDPISEHNRLYWYRQTLGQGPEFLTYFQNEAQLEKSRLLSDRFSAERPKGSFSTLEIQRTEQGDSAMYLCASSFPVRGIGQFFGPGTRLTVL.

This clonotype showed up many times. CDR3: CSVVDRGNTEAFF. The CDR3 DNA sequence: TGCAGTGTTGTGGACAGGGGGAACACTGAAGCTTTCTTT. The gene calls are TRBV20-1 and TRBJ1-1; 9 bases are shared with TRBD1. CDR3 length: 13 residues. Trimming cost V 7 bases and J 1 base; bases outside gene matches: 4. Germline V gives CDR1 DFQATT, CDR2 SNEGSKA (reference sequence).

This clonotype was observed many times. The J gene is TRBJ2-3, the V gene TRBV28, with D possibly matching TRBD1 (5 bases). Per the germline V gene, CDR1 is MDHEN and CDR2 is SYDVKM. V lost 5 bases and J 2 bases, leaving 23 bases between the germline ends. This CDR3 is 18 amino acids long. Here the CDR3 DNA reads TGTGCCAGCAGTAACCAGGGTTTTAATGCGGACCACACAGATACGCAGTATTTT. This encodes CASSNQGFNADHTDTQYF. Filled out from reference TRBV28 and TRBJ2-3, the complete variable domain reads DVKVTQSSRYLVKRTGEKVFLECVQDMDHENMFWYRQDPGLGLRLIYFSYDVKMKEKGDIPEGYSVSREKKERFSLILESASTNQTSMYLCASSNQGFNADHTDTQYFGPGTRLTVL.

The sample holds a few counts of this clonotype. The chain recombines TRBV11-2 with TRBJ1-2; 7 bases agree with TRBD1. Germline V gives CDR1 SGHAT, CDR2 FQNNGV. The junction had 8 bases not matched to a gene; V was cut back by 8 bases and J by 2 bases. The CDR3 totals 14 residues. As DNA, the CDR3 is TGTGCCAGCCGAAGGGGGGGACAGAACTATGGCTACACCTTC. It yields the protein CASRRGGQNYGYTF.

This clonotype was observed many times. The chain couples TRBV7-2 to TRBJ2-3, with TRBD2 as a possible D gene (6 bases). The CDR3 spans 14 residues. Looked up from germline, CDR1 is SGHTA and CDR2 is FQGNSA. The V and J ends lost 5 bases and 2 bases respectively, with 11 bases between them. The CDR3 sequence: CASSARDSTDTQYF. In DNA form, the CDR3 reads TGTGCCAGCAGCGCCCGGGACTCCACAGATACGCAGTATTTT. Filled out from reference TRBV7-2 and TRBJ2-3, the complete variable domain reads GAGVSQSPSNKVTEKGKDVELRCDPISGHTALYWYRQSLGQGLEFLIYFQGNSAPDKSGLPSDRFSAERTGGSVSTLTIQRTQQEDSAVYLCASSARDSTDTQYFGPGTRLTVL.

The V call is TRBV28, the J call TRBJ2-4; D is ambiguous. The germline V gene has CDR1 MDHEN and CDR2 SYDVKM. The CDR3 is 18 residues long. The germline V and J ends were trimmed by 5 bases and 1 base, with 21 bases remaining between them. Here the CDR3 reads CASSGWIWTQNAKNIQYF. The CDR3 coding sequence is TGTGCCAGCAGTGGCTGGATATGGACCCAGAATGCCAAAAACATTCAGTACTTC.

This chain joins TRBV28 and TRBJ1-2; no clear D. Germline assignment: CDR1 MDHEN and CDR2 SYDVKM. This CDR3 is built from 13 residues. V was shortened by 10 bases and J by 4 bases, with 16 bases between the two germline ends. CDR3 protein: CATLADSAYGYTF. The CDR3 nucleotides read TGTGCCACCCTTGCAGATTCTGCCTATGGCTACACCTTC.

The J gene is TRBJ2-3, the V gene TRBV7-2; TRBD2 might be the D (6 bases). The CDR3 contains 15 residues. Trimming pared 5 bases from V and 3 bases from J, leaving 15 bases between. The germline CDR1 and CDR2 sequences are SGHTA and FQGNSA. CDR3 DNA: TGTGCCAGCAGCCGAGCCGGGAGTTGGACAGATACGCAGTATTTT. It translates to CASSRAGSWTDTQYF.

This clonotype has at least ten counts. The V call is TRBV6-2 or TRBV6-3, the J call TRBJ2-4, with no clear D. CDR1 and CDR2 (germline): MNHEY, SVGEGT. The CDR3 has 13 residues. The germline V and J ends were trimmed by 6 bases and 2 bases, with 8 bases remaining between them. CDR3 residues: CASRPGTKNIQYF. As DNA, the CDR3 is TGTGCCAGCAGACCCGGAACCAAAAACATTCAGTACTTC.

V is TRBV15 and J is TRBJ2-5, with TRBD2 matching 9 bases. The CDR3 consists of 16 residues. CDR1 LNHNV and CDR2 YYDKDF come from the germline V gene (reference sequence). The junction had 7 bases not matched to a gene; V was cut back by 0 bases and J by 5 bases. The DNA for the CDR3 is TGTGCCACCAGCAGAGACGGGACTAGCTGGTTGGAGACCCAGTACTTC. Amino acids: CATSRDGTSWLETQYF.

This clonotype was seen a few times. This chain links TRBV27 with TRBJ2-3; 10 bases fit TRBD1. This CDR3 has 15 amino acids. Per germline, CDR1 MNHEY and CDR2 SMNVEV (reference sequence). Trimming cost V 8 bases and J 2 bases; bases outside gene matches: 7. CDR3 region: CASGAGTGDTDTQYF. CDR3 nucleotide sequence: TGTGCCAGCGGAGCCGGGACAGGGGACACAGATACGCAGTATTTT.

The gene calls are TRBV9 and TRBJ1-1, with 7 bases fitting TRBD1. Losses at the gene ends were 0 bases for V and 4 bases for J; bases not matched to a gene: 9. Per germline, CDR1 SGDLS and CDR2 YYNGEE. CDR3 size: 16 residues. For the CDR3, the DNA is TGTGCCAGCAGCGTAGCCCCGACAGGGACTGTCACTGAAGCTTTCTTT. It translates to CASSVAPTGTVTEAFF.

This clonotype was detected ten times or more. The chain joins TRBV20-1 to TRBJ1-1; D uncertain. This CDR3 has 13 residues. Per the germline V gene, CDR1 is DFQATT and CDR2 is SNEGSKA (reference sequence). Deletions cut 0 bases from V and 3 bases from J, with 8 bases between. In nucleotides, the CDR3 is TGCAGTGCTAGAGATAACGAACACACTGAAGCTTTCTTT. This encodes CSARDNEHTEAFF.

This clonotype was picked up a small number of times. The chain joins TRBV28 to TRBJ2-1; 8 bases agree with TRBD1. V shed 5 bases and J 15 bases; nucleotides not matched to a gene: 9. Germline CDR1 reads MDHEN; CDR2 reads SYDVKM. This CDR3 comprises 12 residues. DNA for the CDR3: TGTGCCAGCAGTCAATGGGACAGGTCATGGTTCTTC. Translation gives CASSQWDRSWFF.